The next 12 T cell receptor beta chains were all read from a single sample in a study of blood T cell repertoires in COVID-19. Repertoires were generated with immunoSEQ multiplex PCR, while TCRdb's copy carries only in-frame clones and drops some. The sample has over 70,000 clones, over 70% seen once. Sample: peripheral blood. These receptors were collected from a man at least 80 years old with acute or convalescent COVID-19.

This clone appeared a single time. CDR3 loop: CASSRRTGTYGYTF. The CDR3, as DNA: TGTGCCAGTAGTAGAAGAACAGGGACCTATGGCTACACCTTC. V and J are TRBV19 and TRBJ1-2; tentative D call: TRBD1 (6 bases). There are 14 residues in the CDR3. CDR1 and CDR2 (germline): LNHDA, SQIVND (reference sequence). The V and J ends lost 4 bases and 4 bases respectively, with 13 bases between them. Complete variable domain (other parts from reference TRBV19 and TRBJ1-2): DGGITQSPKYLFRKEGQNVTLSCEQNLNHDAMYWYRQDPGQGLRLIYYSQIVNDFQKGDIAEGYSVSREKKESFPLTVTSAQKNPTAFYLCASSRRTGTYGYTFGSGTRLTVV.

The chain couples TRBV21-1 to TRBJ1-1; the table assigns TRBD1, which was not confirmed against the DNA. TRBV21-1 is noted as a pseudogene. This CDR3 is 18 amino acids long. The CDR3 coding sequence is TGTGCCAGCAGCAAAGACGTCAGGGCGATAATTCATTCGGCTGAAGCTTTCTTT. It translates to CASSKDVRAIIHSAEAFF.

The chain has TRBV19 and TRBJ2-3; 12 bases fit TRBD2. Per germline, CDR1 LNHDA and CDR2 SQIVND (reference sequence). Losses at the gene ends were 9 bases for V and 6 bases for J; bases not matched to a gene: 4. The CDR3 covers 13 residues. Written as DNA, the CDR3 is TGTGCCAGCGGACTAGCGGGATCCGATACGCAGTATTTT. Residues: CASGLAGSDTQYF.

A single count supports this clone. This sequence joins TRBV19 and TRBJ1-1; 7 positions agree with TRBD1. Germline CDR1 reads LNHDA; CDR2 reads SQIVND (reference sequence). The CDR3 consists of 13 residues. J lost 6 bases, V lost 5 bases, and 6 bases had no gene match. The CDR3 loop is CASSEQGIAEAFF. The DNA for the CDR3 is TGTGCCAGTAGTGAACAGGGGATAGCTGAAGCTTTCTTT. Filled out from reference TRBV19 and TRBJ1-1, the complete variable domain reads DGGITQSPKYLFRKEGQNVTLSCEQNLNHDAMYWYRQDPGQGLRLIYYSQIVNDFQKGDIAEGYSVSREKKESFPLTVTSAQKNPTAFYLCASSEQGIAEAFFGQGTRLTVV.

This rearrangement joins TRBV7-3 to TRBJ1-2; D might be TRBD1 (6 bases). Deletions cut 5 bases from V and 3 bases from J, with 16 bases between. Germline CDR1 is SGHTA and CDR2 is FQGTGA. The CDR3 spans 15 residues. The CDR3 sequence is CASSLNRVWDYGYTF. The CDR3 bases are TGTGCCAGCAGCCTTAACAGGGTGTGGGACTATGGCTACACCTTC.

The CDR3 bases are TGCGCCAGCAGCCAAGATCGGACGGGGGGCGGAAACATTCAGTACTTC. This gives the protein CASSQDRTGGGNIQYF. This rearrangement joins TRBV4-3 to TRBJ2-4, with D possibly being TRBD2 (7 bases). Germline loops: CDR1 LGHNA, CDR2 YSLEER. Trimming pared 0 bases from V and 6 bases from J, leaving 15 bases between. This CDR3 region has 16 residues.

The rearrangement links TRBV4-3 to TRBJ1-1, with D possibly TRBD1 on 6 matching bases. Per germline, CDR1 LGHNA and CDR2 YSLEER. The CDR3 length is 14 residues. V was cut by 4 bases and J by 7 bases, with 16 bases left in between. CDR3 nucleotide sequence: TGCGCCAGCAGCCTCCTAGGGGCGGACAGTGAAGCTTTCTTT. It yields the protein CASSLLGADSEAFF.

The chain employs TRBV11-3 and TRBJ2-3, with 8 nucleotides matching TRBD2. The germline CDR1 and CDR2 sequences are SGHNT and YENEEA. There are 16 residues in the CDR3. J gave up 2 bases and V 4 bases, and 8 bases lay outside the gene matches. CDR3 loop: CASSSTRGGFTDTQYF. DNA for the CDR3: TGTGCCAGCAGCTCAACACGGGGGGGCTTCACAGATACGCAGTATTTT. The full variable domain, rest sourced from reference TRBV11-3 and TRBJ2-3, is EAGVVQSPRYKIIEKKQPVAFWCNPISGHNTLYWYLQNLGQGPELLIRYENEEAVDDSQLPKDRFSAERLKGVDSTLKIQPAELGDSAVYLCASSSTRGGFTDTQYFGPGTRLTVL.

The CDR3 sequence: CASSLDSTAPYEQYF. CDR3 coding DNA: TGTGCCAGCAGCTTAGACTCCACAGCCCCCTACGAGCAGTACTTC. The gene calls are TRBV7-2 and TRBJ2-7; D is undetermined. The V end lost 1 base, the J end lost 2 bases, and 12 bases lay between the germline ends. Germline assignment: CDR1 SGHTA and CDR2 FQGNSA. The CDR3 is 15 residues long.

V and J are TRBV27 and TRBJ2-5, with 7 bases fitting TRBD2. CDR1 is MNHEY, CDR2 SMNVEV, per germline (reference sequence). V dropped 7 bases and J dropped 2; count of bases not matched to a gene: 10. The CDR3 runs to 15 residues. The chain's CDR3 is CASKPGLPTQETQYF. CDR3 nucleotides: TGTGCCAGCAAACCGGGACTACCTACTCAAGAGACCCAGTACTTC.

The V and J genes are TRBV29-1 and TRBJ1-1; tentative D call: TRBD1 (5 bases). Trimming stripped 4 bases from V and 6 bases from J, with 15 bases between. CDR1 and CDR2 (germline): SQVTM, ANQGSEA. The CDR3 length is 13 residues. The CDR3 sequence: CSVVGGTLAEAFF. The CDR3 nucleotides read TGCAGCGTTGTAGGTGGGACTCTGGCTGAAGCTTTCTTT.

On this clone itself: One end of the junction does not line up with germline, which may come from a read error. The chain couples TRBV27 to TRBJ2-5; D ambiguous. This CDR3 has 13 amino acids. Germline assignment: CDR1 MNHEY and CDR2 SMNVEV (reference sequence). The CDR3 DNA reads TGTGCCAGCAGTCAACCTCCACAAGTGACCCAGTACTTC. Amino acid sequence: CASSQPPQVTQYF.